This T cell receptor (beta chain) was sequenced during a study of T cells after yellow fever vaccination (dated by TCRdb to 2018 to 2020). The study in broad terms: Libraries from fractions with low cell numbers were prepared with the SMART-Seq v4 Ultra Low Input RNA kit. Two healthy male donors made up the cohort, one aged 18 to 29 years and the other aged 30 to 40 years. Bulk PBMC replicates and cell subsets were isolated from blood drawn at multiple timepoints before and after both primary and secondary immunization. To follow T-cell clones before and after primary and booster YFV17D yellow fever vaccination, bulk TCR alpha and beta repertoires were sequenced over time. Here is what the overall study found, with its caveats: Compared with the primary T-cell response, the secondary T-cell response was weaker but faster, peaking on day 5 rather than day 15. Only two donors were included in the study, so the extent to which the findings can be generalized is limited. A small fraction of clonotypes showed up in both the CD4 and CD8 compartments, probably as a result of convergent recombination. Most clones expanded after primary vaccination were re-detected after the booster (almost 97% of CD4 and approximately 89% of CD8), suggesting broad memory maintenance. Computational filtering was required because FACS-sorted repertoires could contain abundant contaminating clonotypes from the bulk population.

In the paper's terms, the treatment or condition label means: live attenuated yellow fever vaccine strain. Two biological replicates of bulk PBMCs were collected at each blood-draw timepoint. A standard Ficoll-Paque protocol was used to isolate PBMCs from peripheral blood. RNA was extracted with TriZol from bulk PBMCs, CD4 and CD8 fractions, and dextramer-positive and dextramer-negative fractions. V drops 5 bases and J drops 0 bases, leaving 1 base in between. CDR1 and CDR2 are drawn from the germline V gene: ENHRY, SYGVKD. From the cysteine through the phenylalanine, the CDR3 covers 12 amino acids. Only the CDR3 part of the read is kept: 36 bases, read in frame from the first base. TCR cDNA was synthesized by 5'RACE template switching, through which a universal primer site and unique molecular identifiers were introduced. Priming for cDNA synthesis came from both the TCR alpha and TCR beta constant segments. Library amplification involved two PCR steps, and the second step added sample barcodes and sequencing adapters. Sequencing of libraries was performed on Illumina HiSeq 2500 (2x100 bp) or NovaSeq (2x150 bp). The original methods were these. Reads were demultiplexed and collapsed into UMI consensus sequences with MIGEC, and V(D)J alignment was performed with MiXCR. Vaccine-responding clonotypes were identified with edgeR using replicate PBMC samples, with FDR below 0.01 and a log2 fold change above 5 up to day 15 being required. CD4 or CD8 identity was assigned to each bulk clonotype according to whether the clonotype was present at higher abundance in the sequenced CD4 repertoire or the sequenced CD8 repertoire. The raw public reads went through TCRdb reprocessing: fastp at Q25, MiXCR clone calling, in-frame beta chains kept. Identical CDR3 protein sequences are pooled into one entry, listed with their most common genes and DNA. The V and J calls and clone size come from TCRdb's table, not from the authors' own analysis. For this sample the table gives around 350,000 distinct CDR3 sequences, of which roughly 6.1% were detected only once. The top ten clones comprise about 15% of the sample.

At least ten counts were recorded for this clonotype. This clone's antigen is unknown. No base quality values were provided; no much bigger clone lies one nucleotide off. This sequence was found in a man aged 25-45 years who received the YFV17D yellow fever vaccine. The specimen comprised PBMCs, sampled 5 days after the yellow fever booster vaccination. The sequence links TRBV10-3 to TRBJ2-2; confidence is insufficient to name the D gene. The CDR3 protein is CAISTNTGELFF. The bases read TGTGCCATCAGTACGAACACCGGGGAGCTGTTTTTT.